Presented here are 10 T cell receptor beta chains from one specimen sequenced in a study of cytomegalovirus exposure and HLA in healthy donors. PCR involved 60 Vbeta and 13 Jbeta primers. TCRdb's table, derived via immunoSEQ multiplex PCR, lists solely in-frame clones and lacks some. This sample has about 200,000 clones; more than 60% occur once, and the top ten carry about 1.7%. Sequenced: PBMCs. The receptors stem from a man aged 50 to 59 in good health and CMV-seronegative.

This clone was picked up one time. The genes are TRBV9 and TRBJ2-5; D remains unclear. The length of the CDR3 is 16 residues. Germline loops: CDR1 SGDLS, CDR2 YYNGEE. Deletions cut 0 bases from V and 2 bases from J, with 14 bases between. This CDR3 is CASSVGSGTRQETQYF. CDR3 sequence (DNA): TGTGCCAGCAGCGTAGGGTCCGGTACGAGACAAGAGACCCAGTACTTC.

The V gene is TRBV15, the J gene TRBJ2-3; no firm D call. Germline V CDR1 and CDR2: LNHNV, YYDKDF (reference sequence). V lost 0 bases and J lost 1, with 8 bases in between. This CDR3 contains 15 residues. CDR3 DNA: TGTGCCACCAGCAGAGATCGGAGTGGCACAGATACGCAGTATTTT. It codes for CATSRDRSGTDTQYF. Using reference TRBV15 and TRBJ2-3 for the parts outside the CDR3, the full variable domain is DAMVIQNPRYQVTQFGKPVTLSCSQTLNHNVMYWYQQKSSQAPKLLFHYYDKDFNNEADTPDNFQSRRPNTSFCFLDIRSPGLGDTAMYLCATSRDRSGTDTQYFGPGTRLTVL.

The V and J genes are TRBV9 and TRBJ2-7; a possible D gene is TRBD2 (5 bases). Trimming took 4 bases from V and 1 from J, leaving 9 bases between them. The CDR3 has 13 residues. In germline, CDR1 is SGDLS, CDR2 YYNGEE. In DNA, the CDR3 is TGTGCCAGCAGCCCGGGAACTTCCTACGAGCAGTACTTC. Translating gives CASSPGTSYEQYF.

This rearrangement joins TRBV7-3 to TRBJ2-3; D is unclear. The CDR3 extends over 13 amino acids. Germline assignment: CDR1 SGHTA and CDR2 FQGTGA. V dropped 1 base and J dropped 4 bases, with 6 bases sitting between them. In nucleotides, the CDR3 is TGTGCCAGCAGCTTAAGTTCGTCAGATACGCAGTATTTT. This gives the protein CASSLSSSDTQYF.

The V and J genes are TRBV28 and TRBJ1-5; D unclear. V lost 3 bases and J 3 bases, leaving 12 bases between the germline ends. Germline loops: CDR1 MDHEN, CDR2 SYDVKM. The CDR3 is 15 residues long. The chain's CDR3 is CASSFSPGANQPQHF. In DNA, the CDR3 is TGTGCCAGCAGTTTTTCCCCAGGTGCCAATCAGCCCCAGCATTTT. The full variable domain, completed using reference TRBV28 and TRBJ1-5, is DVKVTQSSRYLVKRTGEKVFLECVQDMDHENMFWYRQDPGLGLRLIYFSYDVKMKEKGDIPEGYSVSREKKERFSLILESASTNQTSMYLCASSFSPGANQPQHFGDGTRLSIL.

The V gene is TRBV28, the J gene TRBJ2-2, with 11 bases lining up with TRBD2. J gave up 5 bases and V 8 bases, and 7 bases lay outside the gene matches. This CDR3 comprises 15 residues. Germline V gene data show CDR1 as MDHEN and CDR2 as SYDVKM. The DNA of the CDR3 is TGTGCCAGCTCCCTCGGACTAGCGGGTACCGGGGAGCTGTTTTTT. It translates to CASSLGLAGTGELFF.

The chain couples TRBV28 to TRBJ1-5, with D perhaps matching TRBD1 (5 bases). This CDR3 is 16 amino acids long. Trimming took 4 bases from V and 1 from J, leaving 14 bases between them. Germline CDR1 is MDHEN and CDR2 is SYDVKM. The CDR3 nucleotides are TGTGCCAGCAGTTCCCCGCAGGGTGCGAGCAATCAGCCCCAGCATTTT. Protein: CASSSPQGASNQPQHF.

J is TRBJ2-1 and V is TRBV5-6; D might be TRBD1 (6 bases). There are 14 residues in the CDR3. CDR1 is SGHDT, CDR2 YYEEEE, per germline. Trimming removed 2 bases at V and 1 base at J, with 7 bases between. The CDR3 region is CASSLQGSYNEQFF. In DNA form, the CDR3 reads TGTGCCAGCAGCTTACAGGGTTCCTACAATGAGCAGTTCTTC.

This chain joins TRBV27 and TRBJ1-1; 9 bases match TRBD1. J gave up 4 bases and V 5 bases, and 8 bases lay outside the gene matches. Germline V gene data show CDR1 as MNHEY and CDR2 as SMNVEV (reference sequence). This CDR3 comprises 15 residues. Here the CDR3 reads CASSPLGQGRTEAFF. The CDR3 nucleotides read TGTGCCAGCAGTCCCCTAGGACAGGGGCGCACTGAAGCTTTCTTT.

CDR3 DNA: TGTGCCAGCAGCGCCCTTTCACTAGCGGGAGGGTACAATGAGCAGTTCTTC. Amino acids: CASSALSLAGGYNEQFF. The rearrangement links TRBV9 to TRBJ2-1; TRBD2 agrees at 13 bases. V was pared by 3 bases and J by 4 bases, with 7 bases of the junction left unmatched. The CDR3 is made up of 17 amino acids. Germline V gene sequence: CDR1 SGDLS, CDR2 YYNGEE.